The T cell receptor beta chain described here comes from a study of identical twins. Notes on the study in general: For zero-insertion analyses, partial confounding could come from invariant MAIT and iNKT cells. In cord blood, abundant beta clonotypes had fewer insertions; memory showed no trend.

Template switching added a universal primer site; cDNA carried unique molecular identifiers. MiXCR, run by TCRdb on the 5' RACE reads, gives a single entry per CDR3 protein. Altogether 1.5 million or so distinct CDR3 sequences are present, about 31% being singletons, with the ten largest covering about 0.3%. This CDR3 is 15 amino acids long. The V and J ends lost 1 base and 2 bases respectively, with 9 bases between them. The germline CDR1 and CDR2 sequences are SGHTA and FQGNSA. In regard to this clonotype: The antigen is unknown.

Sequencing used cord blood. The sequence came from a newborn girl in good health. This chain connects TRBV7-2 to TRBJ2-1; D unclear. CDR3 coding DNA: TGTGCCAGCAGCTTAGATTCGGTTACCTACAATGAGCAGTTCTTC. Its translation: CASSLDSVTYNEQFF.